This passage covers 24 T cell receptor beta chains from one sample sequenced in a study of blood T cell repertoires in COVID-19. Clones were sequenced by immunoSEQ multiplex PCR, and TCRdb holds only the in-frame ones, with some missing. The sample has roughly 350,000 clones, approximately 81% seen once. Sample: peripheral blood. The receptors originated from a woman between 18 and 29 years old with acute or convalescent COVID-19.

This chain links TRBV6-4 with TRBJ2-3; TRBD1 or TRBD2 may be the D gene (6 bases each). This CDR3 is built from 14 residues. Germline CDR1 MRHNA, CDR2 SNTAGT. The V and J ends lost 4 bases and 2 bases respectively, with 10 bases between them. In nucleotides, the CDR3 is TGTGCCAGCAGTGTCTCGGGGGCCACAGATACGCAGTATTTT. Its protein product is CASSVSGATDTQYF.

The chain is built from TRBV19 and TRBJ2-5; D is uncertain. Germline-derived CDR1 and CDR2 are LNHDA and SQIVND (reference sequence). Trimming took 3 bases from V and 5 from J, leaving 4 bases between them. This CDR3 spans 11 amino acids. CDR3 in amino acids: CASSISETQYF. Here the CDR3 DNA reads TGTGCCAGTAGTATCTCGGAGACCCAGTACTTC.

The CDR3 bases are TGTGCCACCAGTGTGGGCCTGAACACTGAAGCTTTCTTT. Its protein is CATSVGLNTEAFF. The chain carries TRBV24-1 and TRBJ1-1; D is unclear. V lost 5 bases, J lost 0 bases, and 6 bases lay in between. Germline V gives CDR1 KGHDR, CDR2 SFDVKD. This CDR3 is 13 amino acids long.

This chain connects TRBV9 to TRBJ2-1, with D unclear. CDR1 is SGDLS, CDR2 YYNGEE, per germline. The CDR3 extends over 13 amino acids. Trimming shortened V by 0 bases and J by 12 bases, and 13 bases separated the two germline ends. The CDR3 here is CASSVGALGGQFF. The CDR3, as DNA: TGTGCCAGCAGCGTAGGTGCCCTCGGTGGGCAGTTCTTC.

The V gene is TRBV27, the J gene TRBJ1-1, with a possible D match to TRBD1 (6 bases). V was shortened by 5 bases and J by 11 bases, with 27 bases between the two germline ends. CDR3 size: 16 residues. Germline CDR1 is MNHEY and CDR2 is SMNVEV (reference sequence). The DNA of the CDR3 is TGTGCCAGCAGTCGAGCCGCGAAACGGACAGTTAAGAGGGCTTTCTTT. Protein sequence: CASSRAAKRTVKRAFF.

The CDR3 DNA reads TGTGCCAGCTCACCAGGGCAAGCGGGGGTCACAGATACGCAGTATTTT. Amino acids: CASSPGQAGVTDTQYF. V and J are TRBV18 and TRBJ2-3; TRBD2 aligns across 8 bases. Germline V lookup: CDR1 KGHSH, CDR2 LQKENI. The CDR3 spans 16 residues. The V segment lost 2 bases and the J segment 2 bases; nucleotides outside the gene matches: 6.

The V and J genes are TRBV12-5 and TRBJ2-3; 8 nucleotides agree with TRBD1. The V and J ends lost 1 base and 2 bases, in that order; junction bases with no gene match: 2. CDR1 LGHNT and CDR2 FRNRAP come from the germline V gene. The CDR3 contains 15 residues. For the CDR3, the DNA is TGTGCTAGTGGTTTGGGGGACAGGTCCACAGATACGCAGTATTTT. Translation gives CASGLGDRSTDTQYF. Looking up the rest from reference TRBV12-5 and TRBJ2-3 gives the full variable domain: DARVTQTPRHKVTEMGQEVTMRCQPILGHNTVFWYRQTMMQGLELLAYFRNRAPLDDSGMPKDRFSAEMPDATLATLKIQPSEPRDSAVYFCASGLGDRSTDTQYFGPGTRLTVL.

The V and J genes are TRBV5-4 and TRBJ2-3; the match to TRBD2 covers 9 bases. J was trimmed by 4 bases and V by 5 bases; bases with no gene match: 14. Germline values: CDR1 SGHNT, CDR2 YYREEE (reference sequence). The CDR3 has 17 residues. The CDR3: CASSYGLAGVRPDTQYF. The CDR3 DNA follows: TGTGCCAGCAGTTACGGGTTAGCGGGAGTACGGCCAGATACGCAGTATTTT.

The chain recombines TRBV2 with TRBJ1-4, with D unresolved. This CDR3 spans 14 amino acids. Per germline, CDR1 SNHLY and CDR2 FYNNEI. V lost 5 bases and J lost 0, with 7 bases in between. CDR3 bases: TGTGCCAGCAGTTACACTACAACTAATGAAAAACTGTTTTTT. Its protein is CASSYTTTNEKLFF. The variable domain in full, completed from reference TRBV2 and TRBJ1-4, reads EPEVTQTPSHQVTQMGQEVILRCVPISNHLYFYWYRQILGQKVEFLVSFYNNEISEKSEIFDDQFSVERPDGSNFTLKIRSTKLEDSAMYFCASSYTTTNEKLFFGSGTQLSVL.

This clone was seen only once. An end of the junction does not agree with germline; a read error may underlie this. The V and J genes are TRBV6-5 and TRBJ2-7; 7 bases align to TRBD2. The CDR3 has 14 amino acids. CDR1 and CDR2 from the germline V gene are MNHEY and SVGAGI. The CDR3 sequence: CAGREGEDPYEQYF. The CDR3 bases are TGTGCCGGCAGGGAGGGAGAGGATCCCTACGAGCAGTACTTC.

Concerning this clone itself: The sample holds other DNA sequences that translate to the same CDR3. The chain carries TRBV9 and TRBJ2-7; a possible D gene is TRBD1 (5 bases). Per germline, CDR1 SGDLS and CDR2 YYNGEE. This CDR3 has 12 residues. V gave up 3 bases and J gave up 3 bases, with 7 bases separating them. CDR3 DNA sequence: TGTGCCAGCAGCGGCGACAGCTACGAGCAGTACTTC. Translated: CASSGDSYEQYF.

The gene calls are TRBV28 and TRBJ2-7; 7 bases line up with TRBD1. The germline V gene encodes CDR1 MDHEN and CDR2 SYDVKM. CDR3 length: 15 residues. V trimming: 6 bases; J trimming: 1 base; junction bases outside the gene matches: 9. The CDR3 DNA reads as TGTGCCAGCAGGGATCACCGGGACAGTTCCTACGAGCAGTACTTC. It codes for CASRDHRDSSYEQYF.

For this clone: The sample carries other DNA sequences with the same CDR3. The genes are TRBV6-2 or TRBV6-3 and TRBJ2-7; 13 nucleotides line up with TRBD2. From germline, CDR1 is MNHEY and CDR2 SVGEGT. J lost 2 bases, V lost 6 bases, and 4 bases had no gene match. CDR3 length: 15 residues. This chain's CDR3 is CASSRLAGGTYEQYF. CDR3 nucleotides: TGTGCCAGCAGCAGACTAGCGGGAGGCACCTACGAGCAGTACTTC.

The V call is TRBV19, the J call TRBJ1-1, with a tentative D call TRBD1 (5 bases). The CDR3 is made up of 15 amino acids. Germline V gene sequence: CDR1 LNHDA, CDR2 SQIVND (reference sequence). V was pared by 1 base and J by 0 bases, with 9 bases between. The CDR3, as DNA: TGTGCCAGTAGTATAGTGGGACTGATGAACACTGAAGCTTTCTTT. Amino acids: CASSIVGLMNTEAFF. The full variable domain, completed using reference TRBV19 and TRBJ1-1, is DGGITQSPKYLFRKEGQNVTLSCEQNLNHDAMYWYRQDPGQGLRLIYYSQIVNDFQKGDIAEGYSVSREKKESFPLTVTSAQKNPTAFYLCASSIVGLMNTEAFFGQGTRLTVV.

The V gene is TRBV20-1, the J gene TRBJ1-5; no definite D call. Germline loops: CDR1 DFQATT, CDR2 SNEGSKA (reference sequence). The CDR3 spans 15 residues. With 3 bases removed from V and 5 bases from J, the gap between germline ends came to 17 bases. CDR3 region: CSASDSSGFDQPQHF. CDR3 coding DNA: TGCAGTGCTAGTGATTCTTCAGGATTTGATCAGCCCCAGCATTTT.

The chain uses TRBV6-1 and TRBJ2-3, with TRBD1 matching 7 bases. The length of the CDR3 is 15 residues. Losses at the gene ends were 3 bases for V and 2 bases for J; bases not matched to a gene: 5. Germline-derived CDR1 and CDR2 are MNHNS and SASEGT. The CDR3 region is CASSDLGQYTDTQYF. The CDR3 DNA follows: TGTGCCAGCAGTGACCTGGGACAGTACACAGATACGCAGTATTTT.

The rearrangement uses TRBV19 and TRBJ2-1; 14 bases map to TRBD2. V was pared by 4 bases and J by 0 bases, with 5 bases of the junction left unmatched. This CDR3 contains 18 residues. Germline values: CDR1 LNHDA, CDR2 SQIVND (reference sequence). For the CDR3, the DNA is TGTGCCAGTAGTACCGGGACTAGCGGGGGTCTCTCCTACAATGAGCAGTTCTTC. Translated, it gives CASSTGTSGGLSYNEQFF.

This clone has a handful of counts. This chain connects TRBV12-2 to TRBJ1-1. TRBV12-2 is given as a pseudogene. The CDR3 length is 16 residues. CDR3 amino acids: CASRLGGRVEGTEAFF. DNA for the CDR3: TGTGCAAGTCGCTTAGGGGGGAGGGTTGAGGGTACTGAAGCTTTCTTT.

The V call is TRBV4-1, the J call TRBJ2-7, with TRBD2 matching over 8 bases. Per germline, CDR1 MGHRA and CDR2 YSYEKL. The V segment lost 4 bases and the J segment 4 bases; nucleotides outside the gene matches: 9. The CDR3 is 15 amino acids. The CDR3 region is CASSPSDGGEYEQYF. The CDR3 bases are TGCGCCAGCAGCCCTTCGGACGGGGGGGAGTACGAGCAGTACTTC.

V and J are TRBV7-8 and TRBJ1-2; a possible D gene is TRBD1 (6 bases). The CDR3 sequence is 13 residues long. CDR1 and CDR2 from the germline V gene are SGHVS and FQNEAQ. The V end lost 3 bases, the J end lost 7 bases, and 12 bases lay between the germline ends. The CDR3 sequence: CASSLAGVSGYTF. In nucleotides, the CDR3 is TGTGCCAGCAGCTTGGCAGGGGTGTCTGGCTACACCTTC.

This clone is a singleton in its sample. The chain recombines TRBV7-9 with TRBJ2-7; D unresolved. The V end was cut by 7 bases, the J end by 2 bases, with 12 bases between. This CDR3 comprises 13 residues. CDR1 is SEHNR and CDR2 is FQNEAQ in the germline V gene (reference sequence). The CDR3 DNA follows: TGTGCCAGCACCGGCAACACAGCCTACGAGCAGTACTTC. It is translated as CASTGNTAYEQYF.

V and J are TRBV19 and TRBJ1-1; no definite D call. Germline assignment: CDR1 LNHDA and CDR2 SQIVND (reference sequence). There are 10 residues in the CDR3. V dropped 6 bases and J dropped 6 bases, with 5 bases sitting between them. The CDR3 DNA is TGTGCCAGTAGAGACTCTGAAGCTTTCTTT. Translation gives CASRDSEAFF.

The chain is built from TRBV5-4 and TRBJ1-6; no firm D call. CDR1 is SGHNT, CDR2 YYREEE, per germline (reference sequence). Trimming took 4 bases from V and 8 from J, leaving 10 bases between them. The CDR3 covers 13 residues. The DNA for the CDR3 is TGTGCCAGCAGCCCGGTCGAGGATTCACCCCTCCACTTT. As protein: CASSPVEDSPLHF. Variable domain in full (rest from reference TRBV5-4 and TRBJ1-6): ETGVTQSPTHLIKTRGQQVTLRCSSQSGHNTVSWYQQALGQGPQFIFQYYREEENGRGNFPPRFSGLQFPNYSSELNVNALELDDSALYLCASSPVEDSPLHFGNGTRLTVT.

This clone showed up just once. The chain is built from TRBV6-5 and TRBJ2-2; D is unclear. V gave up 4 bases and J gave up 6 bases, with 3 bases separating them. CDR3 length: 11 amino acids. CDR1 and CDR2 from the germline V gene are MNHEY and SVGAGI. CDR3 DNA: TGTGCCAGCAGTTTCGCCGGGGAGCTGTTTTTT. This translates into CASSFAGELFF.